The 3 T cell receptor beta chains reported below all come from one sample, sequenced in a study of blood T cell repertoires in COVID-19. Here immunoSEQ multiplex PCR was the method, and the copy in TCRdb shows in-frame clones only, minus some. The sample lists 350,000 to 400,000 clones; over 75% were seen once. Input material: PBMCs or T cells enriched from blood (not recorded which). Source of these receptors: a man younger than 30 who had recovered from COVID-19.

For the CDR3, the DNA is TGTGCCACCAGTGAATCGGACAGGGAGGACACCATATATTTT. Its protein product is CATSESDREDTIYF. The chain links TRBV24-1 to TRBJ1-3, with TRBD1 identical over 8 bases. V gave up 4 bases and J gave up 8 bases; unmatched junction bases: 6. CDR1 is KGHDR and CDR2 is SFDVKD in the germline V gene. The CDR3 consists of 14 residues.

The chain is built from TRBV30 and TRBJ1-6; D unclear. CDR1 is GTSNPN, CDR2 SVGIG, per germline (reference sequence). This CDR3 spans 15 amino acids. V was shortened by 0 bases and J by 5 bases, with 11 bases between the two germline ends. CDR3 amino acids: CAWSVPGLDNSPLHF. CDR3 nucleotide sequence: TGTGCCTGGAGTGTACCGGGTTTGGATAATTCACCCCTCCACTTT.

This clone was detected a few times. The chain links TRBV7-3 to TRBJ2-2; 12 nucleotides agree with TRBD2. The CDR3 loop spans 17 amino acids. Germline lookup yields CDR1 SGHTA and CDR2 FQGTGA. V dropped 0 bases and J dropped 1; count of bases not matched to a gene: 0. This CDR3 reads CASSLTTSGRNTGELFF. CDR3 DNA sequence: TGTGCCAGCAGCTTAACGACTAGCGGGAGGAACACCGGGGAGCTGTTTTTT.